This TCR beta chain was profiled in a study of CD8+ T cells in alopecia areata. Following RNA extraction, reverse transcription yielded cDNA that acted as the sequencing template. Assay used: immunoSEQ multiplex PCR; TCRdb lists only in-frame clones, some missing. Of more than 90,000 clones listed, less than 70% are singletons. This CDR3 spans 13 amino acids. Germline CDR1 is SGHTA and CDR2 is FQGNSA. V lost 7 bases to trimming and J lost 4 bases; unmatched junction nucleotides: 3. This chain joins TRBV7-2 and TRBJ2-3; TRBD2 matches 9 bases. This receptor was identified in a human donor in good health. Specimen: CD4+ T cells sorted from blood. The CDR3 reads CASTGGGADTQYF. The CDR3, as DNA: TGTGCCAGCACCGGCGGGGGGGCAGATACGCAGTATTTT.